These T cell receptor beta chains were read from a single sample in a study of T cell responses to AZD1222 COVID-19 vaccine. Using immunoSEQ multiplex PCR, the repertoire was profiled, and TCRdb retains in-frame clones only, with some absent. The profile shows tens of thousands of clones, more than 75% of them singletons. This specimen was peripheral blood, taken on day 0 of MenACWY control vaccination. The receptors were gathered from an adult in good health. CDR3s include the opening cysteine and the closing phenylalanine or tryptophan. The D gene is left open where the match is weak. Size values are once, few and many counts, or a class for expanded clones, and some rows have none.

V gene: TRBV2; J gene: TRBJ2-1; clone size: -; D gene: -; CDR3 DNA: TGTGCCAGCACCCCCCTTCGGGGAGACAATGAGCAGTTCTTC; CDR3 protein: CASTPLRGDNEQFF
V gene: TRBV5-1; J gene: TRBJ1-2; clone size: -; D gene: TRBD1; CDR3 DNA: TGCGCCAGCAGCCCCGAGGGACAGGGTACCTATGGCTACACCTTC; CDR3 protein: CASSPEGQGTYGYTF
V gene: TRBV28; J gene: TRBJ2-2; clone size: -; D gene: TRBD2; CDR3 DNA: TGTGCCAGCAGCCCCCTCACCGGGACTAGCGGGAGGAACACCGGGGAGCTGTTTTTT; CDR3 protein: CASSPLTGTSGRNTGELFF
V gene: TRBV6-5; J gene: TRBJ1-2; clone size: -; D gene: TRBD1; CDR3 DNA: TGTGCCAGCAGTCCGACAGGGGATTATGGCTACACCTTC; CDR3 protein: CASSPTGDYGYTF
V gene: TRBV18; J gene: TRBJ1-2; clone size: -; D gene: TRBD1; CDR3 DNA: TGTGCCAGCTCAACAGGGGGGACCTATGGCTACACCTTC; CDR3 protein: CASSTGGTYGYTF
V gene: TRBV7-2; J gene: TRBJ2-7; clone size: -; D gene: -; CDR3 DNA: TGTGCCAGCAGCCCGGGGTTTCGGTCCCACGAGCAGTACTTC; CDR3 protein: CASSPGFRSHEQYF
V gene: TRBV6-5; J gene: TRBJ2-5; clone size: -; D gene: -; CDR3 DNA: TGTGCCAGCAGAACTATGGACCCAGAGACCCAGTACTTC; CDR3 protein: CASRTMDPETQYF
V gene: TRBV11-3; J gene: TRBJ2-6; clone size: once; D gene: -; CDR3 DNA: TGTGCCAGCAGCAAGAGCGCTGGGGCCAACGTCCTGACTTTC; CDR3 protein: CASSKSAGANVLTF
V gene: TRBV7-9; J gene: TRBJ1-2; clone size: -; D gene: TRBD1; CDR3 DNA: TGTGCCAGCAGCATGGGACAGTGGAACTATGGCCACACCTTC; CDR3 protein: CASSMGQWNYGHTF
V gene: TRBV15; J gene: TRBJ2-7; clone size: -; D gene: -; CDR3 DNA: TGTGCCACCAGCAGAGCTGGGGGCGAGGGGGGCGAGCAGTACTTC; CDR3 protein: CATSRAGGEGGEQYF
V gene: TRBV21-1; J gene: TRBJ1-6; clone size: -; D gene: -; CDR3 DNA: TGTGCCAGCAGCAAAGAGGGTAACAGGGGCTGGCAGCTCCACTTT; CDR3 protein: CASSKEGNRGWQLHF
V gene: TRBV11-1; J gene: TRBJ1-2; clone size: -; D gene: -; CDR3 DNA: TGTGCCAGCAGCTTAGAGGTGGGAACCTATGGCTACACCTTC; CDR3 protein: CASSLEVGTYGYTF
V gene: TRBV27; J gene: TRBJ2-2; clone size: -; D gene: TRBD1; CDR3 DNA: TGTGCCAGCAGCCGACAGGGTGGCGTACCGAACACCGGGGAGCTGTTTTTT; CDR3 protein: CASSRQGGVPNTGELFF
V gene: TRBV24-1; J gene: TRBJ1-3; clone size: -; D gene: -; CDR3 DNA: TGTGCCACCAGTGAGGCAGGGGAGGCTGGAAACACCATATATTTT; CDR3 protein: CATSEAGEAGNTIYF
V gene: TRBV11-2; J gene: TRBJ1-1; clone size: once; D gene: TRBD1; CDR3 DNA: TGTGCCAGCAGCTTAGGGGGACAGACCACTGAAGCTTTCTTT; CDR3 protein: CASSLGGQTTEAFF
V gene: TRBV5-4; J gene: TRBJ2-7; clone size: -; D gene: -; CDR3 DNA: TGTGCCAGCAGGGATGACCTGAGCTCCTACGAGCAGTACTTC; CDR3 protein: CASRDDLSSYEQYF
V gene: TRBV27; J gene: TRBJ1-6; clone size: -; D gene: -; CDR3 DNA: TGTGCCAGCAGTTCACAGGAGATCAATTCACCCCTCCACTTT; CDR3 protein: CASSSQEINSPLHF
V gene: TRBV4-2; J gene: TRBJ2-6; clone size: -; D gene: TRBD1; CDR3 DNA: TGTGCCAGCAGCACACAGGGGCTACTATCTGGGGCCAACGTCCTGACTTTC; CDR3 protein: CASSTQGLLSGANVLTF
V gene: TRBV28; J gene: TRBJ1-1; clone size: -; D gene: -; CDR3 DNA: TGTGCCAGCAGTTTAGGGTTTATTAACCCTGAAGCTTTCTTT; CDR3 protein: CASSLGFINPEAFF
V gene: TRBV6-5; J gene: TRBJ2-3; clone size: -; D gene: TRBD2; CDR3 DNA: TGTGCCAGTAGAGCGGGAGTCGCAGATACGCAGTATTTT; CDR3 protein: CASRAGVADTQYF
V gene: TRBV28; J gene: TRBJ1-2; clone size: -; D gene: -; CDR3 DNA: TGTGCCAGCAGATCCCCAGGACAGACTGTTAACTATGGCTACACCTTC; CDR3 protein: CASRSPGQTVNYGYTF
V gene: TRBV28; J gene: TRBJ1-2; clone size: -; D gene: -; CDR3 DNA: TGTGCCAGCAGTTCACAGGCTTATGGCTACACCTTC; CDR3 protein: CASSSQAYGYTF
V gene: TRBV7-9; J gene: TRBJ2-3; clone size: -; D gene: -; CDR3 DNA: TGTGCCAGCAGCCCCCCCCTACTCCTTCAGGATACGCAGTATTTT; CDR3 protein: CASSPPLLLQDTQYF
V gene: TRBV19; J gene: TRBJ1-1; clone size: -; D gene: TRBD1; CDR3 DNA: TGTGCCAGTAGTACCGGACAGGGGGCGGACACTGAAGCTTTCTTT; CDR3 protein: CASSTGQGADTEAFF
V gene: TRBV7-9; J gene: TRBJ1-4; clone size: -; D gene: -; CDR3 DNA: TGTGCCAGCCGACCCGGGAGCCAGGTAGCTAATGAAAAACTGTTTTTT; CDR3 protein: CASRPGSQVANEKLFF
V gene: TRBV29-1; J gene: TRBJ1-1; clone size: -; D gene: TRBD1; CDR3 DNA: TGCAGCGGAGCAGGGGGCGGATGGCACACTGAAGCTTTCTTT; CDR3 protein: CSGAGGGWHTEAFF
V gene: TRBV7-2; J gene: TRBJ2-5; clone size: -; D gene: -; CDR3 DNA: TGTGCCAGCAGCTTAGATGGGGGGGCAGGGGAGACCCAGTACTTC; CDR3 protein: CASSLDGGAGETQYF
V gene: TRBV7-3; J gene: TRBJ2-3; clone size: -; D gene: TRBD1; CDR3 DNA: TGTGCCAGCAGCCCGCGTATAGGGGGCAGCACAGATACGCAGTATTTT; CDR3 protein: CASSPRIGGSTDTQYF
V gene: TRBV19; J gene: TRBJ2-3; clone size: -; D gene: TRBD1; CDR3 DNA: TGTGCCACCCGGGACAGGGGCCCCACAGATACGCAGTATTTT; CDR3 protein: CATRDRGPTDTQYF
V gene: TRBV27; J gene: TRBJ2-3; clone size: -; D gene: TRBD1; CDR3 DNA: TGTGCCAGCAGTTGGACAGGGGGAGGCACAGATACGCAGTATTTT; CDR3 protein: CASSWTGGGTDTQYF
V gene: TRBV9; J gene: TRBJ2-3; clone size: -; D gene: -; CDR3 DNA: TGTGCCAGCAGCGTTTCGGGGCACCTCACAGATACGCAGTATTTT; CDR3 protein: CASSVSGHLTDTQYF